Following are 7 T cell receptor beta chains from one sample sequenced in a study of siplizumab effects on memory and regulatory T cells (dated by TCRdb to the late 2010s). The library came from the immunoSEQ multiplex PCR assay. TCRdb stores this immuneACCESS table with in-frame sequences only. Part of the clones is absent; in the studies checked, under half of the shortfall reflects unresolved V genes, and no reason is known for the rest. Recorded for this sample are over 85,000 clones; about nine tenths of them occurred a single time. 1% to 1.5% of the sample is in the top ten clones. The material sequenced was CD4+ T cells sorted from blood. These receptors all stem from a human donor in good health.

The rearrangement links TRBV19 to TRBJ1-2; D perhaps matches TRBD1 (6 bases). V dropped 6 bases and J dropped 3 bases, with 20 bases sitting between them. CDR3 size: 16 residues. Germline V CDR1 and CDR2: LNHDA, SQIVND (reference sequence). This CDR3 reads CASRKGPDRSYYGYTF. As DNA, the CDR3 is TGTGCCAGTAGGAAGGGTCCTGACAGGTCCTACTATGGCTACACCTTC.

V is TRBV10-1 and J is TRBJ2-3; D possibly corresponds to TRBD1 (6 bases). Germline assignment: CDR1 WNHNN and CDR2 SYGVQD (reference sequence). The CDR3 has 15 amino acids. Between the trimmed V and J ends, which lost 0 bases and 3 bases, there was a span of 10 bases. The CDR3 sequence is CASSESGATTDTQYF. The CDR3 coding sequence is TGCGCCAGCAGTGAGTCGGGGGCGACGACAGATACGCAGTATTTT.

The gene calls are TRBV15 and TRBJ1-2; no firm D call. Trimming removed 1 base from V and 8 bases from J, with 11 bases in between. Germline CDR1 is LNHNV and CDR2 is YYDKDF (reference sequence). This CDR3 spans 13 amino acids. CDR3 loop: CATSRGLGEGYTF. The CDR3 DNA reads as TGTGCCACCAGCAGAGGCCTAGGTGAGGGCTACACCTTC. The complete variable domain, with remaining parts taken from reference TRBV15 and TRBJ1-2, reads DAMVIQNPRYQVTQFGKPVTLSCSQTLNHNVMYWYQQKSSQAPKLLFHYYDKDFNNEADTPDNFQSRRPNTSFCFLDIRSPGLGDTAMYLCATSRGLGEGYTFGSGTRLTVV.

This chain connects TRBV7-2 to TRBJ2-1; no reliable D call. Looked up from germline, CDR1 is SGHTA and CDR2 is FQGNSA. Deletions cut 2 bases from V and 3 bases from J, with 5 bases between. This CDR3 is built from 13 residues. The CDR3 nucleotides read TGTGCCAGCAGCTTACCAGTCTACAATGAGCAGTTCTTC. This encodes CASSLPVYNEQFF.

The chain recombines TRBV13 with TRBJ1-2; D call uncertain. Germline assignment: CDR1 PRHDT and CDR2 FYEKMQ (reference sequence). Trimming took 5 bases from V and 4 from J, leaving 14 bases between them. The CDR3 covers 14 residues. The CDR3: CASSREALGYGYTF. The CDR3, as DNA: TGTGCCAGCAGCCGGGAGGCATTGGGCTATGGCTACACCTTC.

CDR3 protein: CASSRLGNTIYF. CDR3 in DNA: TGTGCCAGTAGCCGCCTGGGAAACACCATATATTTT. J is TRBJ1-3 and V is TRBV19, with D unresolved. The length of the CDR3 is 12 residues. V dropped 6 bases and J dropped 4 bases, with 7 bases sitting between them. Germline CDR1 is LNHDA and CDR2 is SQIVND (reference sequence).

This clone is a singleton in its sample. The genes are TRBV7-8 and TRBJ1-4, with D perhaps matching TRBD1 (5 bases). The V gene's germline CDR1 is SGHVS and CDR2 FQNEAQ. CDR3 size: 14 residues. Deletions cut 3 bases from V and 9 bases from J, with 14 bases between. CDR3 bases: TGTGCCAGCAGCTTCTCTGGACATTTTCAAAAACTGTTTTTT. Translated: CASSFSGHFQKLFF.